This T cell receptor (beta chain) was documented in a study of cytomegalovirus exposure and HLA in healthy donors. Background on the study: In a previous analysis, around 110 million unique TCR beta sequences were found from 150 million to 200 million T cells.

Concerning this clone itself: The antigen is undetermined.

PCR employed 60 Vbeta and 13 Jbeta primers. Here immunoSEQ multiplex PCR was the method, and the copy in TCRdb shows in-frame clones only, minus some. The table records roughly 150,000 clones, more than 8% of them present only once. CDR1 is SNHLY and CDR2 is FYNNEI in the germline V gene. Between the trimmed V and J ends, which lost 3 bases and 9 bases, there was a span of 17 bases. CDR3 length: 14 amino acids. Findings and limits, study-wide: For cytomegalovirus status, the classifier reportedly gave diagnoses with high specificity and sensitivity. Later analysis suggested links between common viral pathogens and several top significant clusters. The authors excluded some V segments, including TRBV6-2 and TRBV6-3, as indistinguishable.

The rearrangement links TRBV2 to TRBJ2-5, with D perhaps matching TRBD2 (6 bases). The sample consisted of PBMCs. The sequence was collected from a man aged 45 to 65 in good health and CMV-seronegative. The CDR3 DNA sequence: TGTGCCAGCAGTGAGACAAAAGGTTGGGAGGCCCAGTACTTC. As protein: CASSETKGWEAQYF.